This is a list of T cell receptor beta chains from one sample in a study of shared clonotypes between healthy human individuals. Measured with immunoSEQ multiplex PCR; TCRdb has only the in-frame clones, and not every one. The profile shows 600,000 to 800,000 clones, roughly 72% of them singletons. Sequenced material: memory CD4+ T cells sorted from blood. The source is a woman aged 25 to 39 in good health. CDR3s include the opening cysteine and the closing phenylalanine or tryptophan. Fields, in order: V gene, J gene, CDR3 protein.

v_gene: TRBV27; j_gene: TRBJ2-7; CDR3aa: CASSLAGVTYEQYF
v_gene: TRBV6-5; j_gene: TRBJ1-5; CDR3aa: CASTARGSRNQPQHF
v_gene: TRBV4-1; j_gene: TRBJ2-7; CDR3aa: CASSQGLEQYF
v_gene: TRBV29-1; j_gene: TRBJ2-3; CDR3aa: CSVDGGTDTQYF
v_gene: TRBV19; j_gene: TRBJ2-2; CDR3aa: CASSMGLAGSIAGELFF
v_gene: TRBV7-9; j_gene: TRBJ2-2; CDR3aa: CASSLLVFTGELFF
v_gene: TRBV6-1; j_gene: TRBJ1-1; CDR3aa: CASSLQGTTEAFF
v_gene: TRBV7-2; j_gene: TRBJ2-1; CDR3aa: CASSLVLPASGSYNEQFF
v_gene: TRBV9; j_gene: TRBJ2-7; CDR3aa: CASGGTSEMGSYEQYF
v_gene: TRBV18; j_gene: TRBJ2-2; CDR3aa: CASSPQGGTTGELFF
v_gene: TRBV9; j_gene: TRBJ2-5; CDR3aa: CASSPTGGAETQYF
v_gene: TRBV7-2; j_gene: TRBJ2-7; CDR3aa: CASSLESWGLASTYEQYF
v_gene: TRBV5-4; j_gene: TRBJ1-2; CDR3aa: CASSGTGGGYGYTF
v_gene: TRBV5-6; j_gene: TRBJ2-7; CDR3aa: CASSLVSGSNLQYF
v_gene: TRBV10-3; j_gene: TRBJ2-3; CDR3aa: CAIRSLGNRGTDTQYF
v_gene: TRBV5-1; j_gene: TRBJ2-1; CDR3aa: CASSWETENNEQFF
v_gene: TRBV5-1; j_gene: TRBJ2-2; CDR3aa: CASTPAWGQQTGELFF
v_gene: TRBV2; j_gene: TRBJ2-3; CDR3aa: CASQRTRMFTDTQYF
v_gene: TRBV18; j_gene: TRBJ2-1; CDR3aa: CASSPPPDSGLAAYNEQFF
v_gene: TRBV25-1; j_gene: TRBJ1-2; CDR3aa: CASRRRQGTRGYTF
v_gene: TRBV5-4; j_gene: TRBJ2-5; CDR3aa: CASSEPTGTSGRGQETQYF
v_gene: TRBV5-4; j_gene: TRBJ1-1; CDR3aa: CASSLPGEGSAFF
v_gene: TRBV4-2; j_gene: TRBJ2-7; CDR3aa: CASSQPQGAEGSYEQYF
v_gene: TRBV19; j_gene: TRBJ1-2; CDR3aa: CASSILWTGVSTNYGYTF
v_gene: TRBV11-2; j_gene: TRBJ2-5; CDR3aa: CASSPQGEIRETQYF
v_gene: TRBV5-8; j_gene: TRBJ2-1; CDR3aa: CASSVYNEQFF
v_gene: TRBV19; j_gene: TRBJ2-7; CDR3aa: CASSSGLAGALGAEQYF
v_gene: TRBV4-1; j_gene: TRBJ2-1; CDR3aa: CASSQGQISYNEQFF
v_gene: TRBV25-1; j_gene: TRBJ2-2; CDR3aa: CASSEKREFSGELFF
v_gene: TRBV5-1; j_gene: TRBJ2-7; CDR3aa: CASSITGTGASEQYF
v_gene: TRBV27; j_gene: TRBJ2-1; CDR3aa: CASSPRLIHNEQFF
v_gene: TRBV11-2; j_gene: TRBJ2-1; CDR3aa: CASSFRTGWTSGSNEQFF
v_gene: TRBV2; j_gene: TRBJ2-2; CDR3aa: CASSVARMNTGELFF
v_gene: TRBV6-5; j_gene: TRBJ2-7; CDR3aa: CASRSDRVGGEQYF
v_gene: TRBV7-9; j_gene: TRBJ2-5; CDR3aa: CASSSGTGAQETQYF
v_gene: TRBV20-1; j_gene: TRBJ2-1; CDR3aa: CSARLGGGEFF
v_gene: TRBV2; j_gene: TRBJ1-5; CDR3aa: CASGGRLGNQPQHF
v_gene: TRBV6-6; j_gene: TRBJ2-7; CDR3aa: CASSSDASSYEQYF
v_gene: TRBV4-1; j_gene: TRBJ2-7; CDR3aa: CASSQEGDTSGRVYEQYF
v_gene: TRBV29-1; j_gene: .; CDR3aa: CSVEGDRSPYEQYF
v_gene: TRBV10-3; j_gene: TRBJ1-1; CDR3aa: CAIRGGGVNTEAFF
v_gene: TRBV28; j_gene: TRBJ2-1; CDR3aa: CASRMNRRRYNEQFF
v_gene: TRBV5-1; j_gene: TRBJ1-4; CDR3aa: CASSLTGTDEKLFF
v_gene: TRBV28; j_gene: TRBJ2-7; CDR3aa: CASRGLGLAGRSYEQYF
v_gene: TRBV5-1; j_gene: TRBJ2-5; CDR3aa: CASSLEDREWETQYF
v_gene: TRBV19; j_gene: TRBJ1-1; CDR3aa: CASSSTHRENTEAFF
v_gene: TRBV18; j_gene: TRBJ2-1; CDR3aa: CASSPAGTGYNEQFF
v_gene: TRBV5-6; j_gene: TRBJ1-5; CDR3aa: CASSFWSGTGNQPQHF
v_gene: TRBV18; j_gene: TRBJ2-7; CDR3aa: CASSEREGPEQYF
v_gene: TRBV20-1; j_gene: TRBJ1-1; CDR3aa: CSAPLSTEAFF
v_gene: TRBV6-1; j_gene: TRBJ2-7; CDR3aa: CASSSTGKLSYEQYF
v_gene: TRBV28; j_gene: TRBJ2-4; CDR3aa: CASSPDRDVAKNIQYF
v_gene: TRBV28; j_gene: TRBJ1-3; CDR3aa: CASSLGAGSGNTIYF
v_gene: TRBV7-1; j_gene: TRBJ1-2; CDR3aa: CASSILGQGGYGYTF
v_gene: TRBV19; j_gene: TRBJ2-3; CDR3aa: CASSISLAGTDTQYF